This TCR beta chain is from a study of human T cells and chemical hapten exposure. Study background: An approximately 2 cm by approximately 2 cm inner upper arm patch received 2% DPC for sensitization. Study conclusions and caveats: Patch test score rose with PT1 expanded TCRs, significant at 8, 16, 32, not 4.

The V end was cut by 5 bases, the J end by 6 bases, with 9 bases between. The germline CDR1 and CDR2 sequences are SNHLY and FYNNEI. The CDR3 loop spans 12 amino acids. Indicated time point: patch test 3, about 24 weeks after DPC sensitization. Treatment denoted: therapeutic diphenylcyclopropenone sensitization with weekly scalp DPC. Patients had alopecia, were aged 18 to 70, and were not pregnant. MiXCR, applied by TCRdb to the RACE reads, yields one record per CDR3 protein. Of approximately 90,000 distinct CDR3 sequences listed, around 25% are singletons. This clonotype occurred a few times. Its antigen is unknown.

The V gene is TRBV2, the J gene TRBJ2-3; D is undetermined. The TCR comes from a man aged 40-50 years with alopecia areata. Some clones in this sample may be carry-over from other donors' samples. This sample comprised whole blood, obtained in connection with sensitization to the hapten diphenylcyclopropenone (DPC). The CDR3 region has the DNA TGTGCCAGCAGTTCTTATGCGGATACGCAGTATTTT. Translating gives CASSSYADTQYF.